A single sample is the source of the 27 T cell receptor beta chains below, sequenced in a study of blood T cell repertoires in COVID-19. Data came from immunoSEQ multiplex PCR; TCRdb stores just in-frame clones and leaves some out. The sample has 65,000 to 80,000 clones, 88% seen once. Sequenced input: peripheral blood. The receptors derive from a man aged 45 to 65 with active COVID-19.

This sequence joins TRBV11-2 and TRBJ1-2; 7 bases agree with TRBD1. The CDR3 is 18 amino acids. CDR1 is SGHAT and CDR2 is FQNNGV in the germline V gene. The V gene end was trimmed by 1 base and the J gene end by 5 bases; junction bases not matched to a gene: 16. This CDR3 is CASSLGAGGATYYYGYTF. In DNA, the CDR3 is TGTGCCAGCAGCTTAGGGGCAGGGGGTGCCACGTATTATTATGGCTACACCTTC.

The V and J genes are TRBV5-1 and TRBJ2-7, with 13 bases identical to TRBD2. The CDR3 covers 14 residues. Per the germline V gene, CDR1 is SGHRS and CDR2 is YFSETQ. With 5 bases clipped from V and 4 bases from J, the junction kept 3 bases outside the gene matches. The CDR3 region is CASRLAGGRYEQYF. Here the CDR3 DNA reads TGCGCCAGCAGACTAGCGGGAGGGCGGTACGAGCAGTACTTC.

V is TRBV28 and J is TRBJ1-3; maybe TRBD1 (5 bases). The V and J ends lost 1 base and 0 bases respectively, with 10 bases between them. CDR1 and CDR2 (germline): MDHEN, SYDVKM. The CDR3 is made up of 16 amino acids. The CDR3 region is CASSLSGLPSGNTIYF. The CDR3 bases are TGTGCCAGCAGTTTATCGGGACTTCCCTCTGGAAACACCATATATTTT.

V gene TRBV2 combines with J gene TRBJ2-5, with TRBD1 identical over 7 bases. J gave up 1 base and V 7 bases, and 6 bases lay outside the gene matches. The CDR3 consists of 14 residues. Germline V gene sequence: CDR1 SNHLY, CDR2 FYNNEI. The CDR3 is CASNRRGPQETQYF. CDR3 DNA sequence: TGTGCCAGCAATAGAAGGGGGCCCCAAGAGACCCAGTACTTC.

This clone has just a few counts. The chain combines TRBV28 with TRBJ1-1, with D possibly TRBD1 on 6 matching bases. The CDR3 totals 14 residues. V lost 3 bases and J lost 4, with 12 bases in between. The germline CDR1 and CDR2 sequences are MDHEN and SYDVKM. CDR3 DNA: TGTGCCAGCAGTTTCCGGGAAGGGGGCACTGAAGCTTTCTTT. It is translated as CASSFREGGTEAFF.

The chain employs TRBV7-2 and TRBJ1-1, with no clear D. CDR1 SGHTA and CDR2 FQGNSA come from the germline V gene. V shed 0 bases and J shed 3 bases, with 8 bases lying between them. The CDR3 contains 14 residues. The CDR3 DNA reads TGTGCCAGCAGCTTAGCCGGAGGGTACACTGAAGCTTTCTTT. It yields the protein CASSLAGGYTEAFF.

This clone was detected once. The identical CDR3 is also encoded by other nucleotide sequences in the sample. This chain connects TRBV11-3 to TRBJ2-2; no firm D call. This CDR3 has 13 amino acids. Trimming took off 4 bases at V and 4 bases at J, with 7 bases between the two ends. The germline V gene encodes CDR1 SGHNT and CDR2 YENEEA. The DNA of the CDR3 is TGTGCCAGCAGCTCCCTAAGCACCGGGGAGCTGTTTTTT. Translated, it gives CASSSLSTGELFF.

This rearrangement joins TRBV28 to TRBJ2-1; a weak D match, TRBD1 (5 bases). Germline loops: CDR1 MDHEN, CDR2 SYDVKM. V was trimmed by 8 bases and J by 3 bases, leaving 11 bases between them. CDR3 length: 13 residues. The CDR3 DNA is TGTGCCAGCGCGACTGACAGCTACAATGAGCAGTTCTTC. Its protein is CASATDSYNEQFF.

The chain employs TRBV7-2 and TRBJ2-3; 9 bases fit TRBD2. Trimming removed 8 bases from V and 3 bases from J; junction bases left unmatched: 9. The CDR3 is 15 residues long. Germline assignment: CDR1 SGHTA and CDR2 FQGNSA. The CDR3 here is CASGPAGGRTDTQYF. The CDR3 region has the DNA TGTGCCAGCGGACCTGCGGGGGGGAGGACAGATACGCAGTATTTT.

The chain is built from TRBV28 and TRBJ1-1; no clear D gene. Looked up from germline, CDR1 is MDHEN and CDR2 is SYDVKM. Between the trimmed V and J ends, which lost 8 bases and 7 bases, there was a span of 11 bases. This CDR3 is built from 11 residues. CDR3 sequence reads: CASDRTNEAFF. The CDR3 nucleotides are TGTGCCAGCGATAGGACTAATGAAGCTTTCTTT.

This clone was observed once. The chain combines TRBV7-2 with TRBJ1-1; D might be TRBD1 (5 bases). Germline V gene lookup returns CDR1 SGHTA and CDR2 FQGNSA. V lost 10 bases to trimming and J lost 4 bases, with 19 bases between them. This CDR3 spans 14 amino acids. The CDR3 sequence: CATTQGPSGTEAFF. The DNA for the CDR3 is TGTGCCACTACCCAGGGCCCGTCGGGCACTGAAGCTTTCTTT.

J is TRBJ1-2 and V is TRBV7-8, with D tentatively TRBD1 (6 bases). The CDR3 loop spans 13 amino acids. Germline CDR1 is SGHVS and CDR2 is FQNEAQ. With 0 bases removed from V and 6 bases from J, the gap between germline ends came to 8 bases. The CDR3 region has the DNA TGTGCCAGCAGCTTAGCGGGGGCTGATGGCTACACCTTC. Residues: CASSLAGADGYTF. Drawing the rest from reference TRBV7-8 and TRBJ1-2, the complete variable domain is GAGVSQSPRYKVAKRGQDVALRCDPISGHVSLFWYQQALGQGPEFLTYFQNEAQLDKSGLPSDRFFAERPEGSVSTLKIQRTQQEDSAVYLCASSLAGADGYTFGSGTRLTVV.

V is TRBV19 and J is TRBJ1-2, with D unclear. The CDR3 totals 13 residues. Germline lookup yields CDR1 LNHDA and CDR2 SQIVND (reference sequence). Trimming cost V 7 bases and J 2 bases, with 11 bases left between them. In nucleotides, the CDR3 is TGTGCCAGTAAGAACGCGGGCAACTATGGCTACACCTTC. Amino acids: CASKNAGNYGYTF. The full variable domain, in which reference TRBV19 and TRBJ1-2 provide the parts outside the CDR3, is DGGITQSPKYLFRKEGQNVTLSCEQNLNHDAMYWYRQDPGQGLRLIYYSQIVNDFQKGDIAEGYSVSREKKESFPLTVTSAQKNPTAFYLCASKNAGNYGYTFGSGTRLTVV.

The CDR3 sequence: CASSSPGTVQTDTQYF. CDR3 coding DNA: TGTGCCAGCAGCTCTCCCGGGACAGTCCAGACAGATACGCAGTATTTT. This rearrangement joins TRBV7-9 to TRBJ2-3; 7 nucleotides agree with TRBD1. J was trimmed by 3 bases and V by 4 bases; bases with no gene match: 10. The CDR3 loop spans 16 amino acids. CDR1 is SEHNR and CDR2 is FQNEAQ in the germline V gene (reference sequence).

The chain joins TRBV28 to TRBJ1-5; TRBD1 agrees at 7 bases. V lost 2 bases to trimming and J lost 2 bases; unmatched junction nucleotides: 3. The CDR3 is 15 residues long. CDR1 is MDHEN and CDR2 is SYDVKM in the germline V gene. The CDR3 here is CASSLDQGGNQPQHF. The CDR3 DNA follows: TGTGCCAGCAGTTTAGATCAGGGGGGCAATCAGCCCCAGCATTTT. The entire variable domain, with the rest obtained from reference TRBV28 and TRBJ1-5, is as follows: DVKVTQSSRYLVKRTGEKVFLECVQDMDHENMFWYRQDPGLGLRLIYFSYDVKMKEKGDIPEGYSVSREKKERFSLILESASTNQTSMYLCASSLDQGGNQPQHFGDGTRLSIL.

The chain employs TRBV4-3 and TRBJ1-2, with TRBD1 identical over 7 bases. Germline assignment: CDR1 LGHNA and CDR2 YSLEER. J lost 4 bases, V lost 1 base, and 3 bases had no gene match. The length of the CDR3 is 14 residues. The DNA of the CDR3 is TGCGCCAGCAGCCAAGGGACAGGTACCTATGGCTACACCTTC. Its translation: CASSQGTGTYGYTF.

The rearrangement uses TRBV5-6 and TRBJ2-3; D is undetermined. Germline loops: CDR1 SGHDT, CDR2 YYEEEE. The CDR3 consists of 11 residues. V was pared by 4 bases and J by 2 bases, with 2 bases between. The CDR3 sequence: CASSHTDTQYF. The CDR3 coding sequence is TGTGCCAGCAGCCACACAGATACGCAGTATTTT.

The rearrangement uses TRBV5-4 and TRBJ2-1, with 7 bases lining up with TRBD1. This CDR3 is 16 amino acids long. With V trimmed by 0 bases and J by 6 bases, 9 bases remained unmatched. Germline CDR1 and CDR2: SGHNT and YYREEE (reference sequence). The CDR3, as DNA: TGTGCCAGCAGCTTGGGATGGGACAGAATATCCAATGAGCAGTTCTTC. Translation gives CASSLGWDRISNEQFF.

This clone was seen only once. The rearrangement joins TRBV5-5 to TRBJ1-2, with a possible D match to TRBD1 (5 bases). V was pared by 5 bases and J by 4 bases, with 21 bases between. The CDR3 covers 16 residues. The germline V gene has CDR1 SGHKS and CDR2 YYEKEE (reference sequence). CDR3 coding DNA: TGTGCCAGCAGGCGCGAGCATGACAGCTTTCTCTATGGCTACACCTTC. This encodes CASRREHDSFLYGYTF.

The gene calls are TRBV2 and TRBJ1-5, with 8 nucleotides matching TRBD1. CDR1 is SNHLY, CDR2 FYNNEI, per germline. J lost 5 bases, V lost 4 bases, and 7 bases had no gene match. CDR3 length equals 15 residues. CDR3 amino acids: CASSAGQGSDQPQHF. The CDR3 nucleotides are TGTGCCAGCAGTGCAGGACAGGGTTCGGATCAGCCCCAGCATTTT.

This chain uses TRBV5-5 with TRBJ2-5; TRBD1 matches 8 bases. The CDR3 covers 16 residues. CDR1 and CDR2 (germline): SGHKS, YYEKEE (reference sequence). With V trimmed by 0 bases and J by 4 bases, 8 bases remained unmatched. The CDR3 protein is CASSLEGQGGRETQYF. CDR3 DNA sequence: TGTGCCAGCAGCTTGGAAGGACAGGGAGGTCGAGAGACCCAGTACTTC. Full variable domain (missing parts from reference TRBV5-5 and TRBJ2-5): DAGVTQSPTHLIKTRGQQVTLRCSPISGHKSVSWYQQVLGQGPQFIFQYYEKEERGRGNFPDRFSARQFPNYSSELNVNALLLGDSALYLCASSLEGQGGRETQYFGPGTRLLVL.

This chain joins TRBV10-3 and TRBJ2-7, with 10 bases that match TRBD2. CDR3 length equals 13 residues. Germline CDR1 and CDR2: ENHRY and SYGVKD. V lost 8 bases and J lost 1; bases outside the gene matches: 2. CDR3 coding DNA: TGTGCCATCGCTAGCGGGAGTTCCTACGAGCAGTACTTC. Translated, it gives CAIASGSSYEQYF.

The chain carries TRBV7-2 and TRBJ2-3; 11 bases fit TRBD2. This CDR3 comprises 18 residues. Germline lookup yields CDR1 SGHTA and CDR2 FQGNSA. Trimming cost V 7 bases and J 4 bases; bases outside gene matches: 16. CDR3 sequence (DNA): TGTGCCAGCACCCAAAAACCCTTAGCGGGAGGGCGAGCAGATACGCAGTATTTT. Amino acid sequence: CASTQKPLAGGRADTQYF.

CDR3 bases: TGCGCCAGCAGCTTGGGGAGGGGTACTAATGAAAAACTGTTTTTT. Residues: CASSLGRGTNEKLFF. V gene TRBV5-1 combines with J gene TRBJ1-4; possible D gene TRBD1, 5 bases. Trimming shortened V by 0 bases and J by 2 bases, and 8 bases separated the two germline ends. Germline lookup yields CDR1 SGHRS and CDR2 YFSETQ. The length of the CDR3 is 15 residues.

V usage is TRBV14 and J usage is TRBJ1-2; 9 nucleotides align to TRBD1. There are 16 residues in the CDR3. The V gene end was trimmed by 2 bases and the J gene end by 6 bases; junction bases not matched to a gene: 10. Germline V CDR1 and CDR2: SGHDN, FVKESK. Here the CDR3 reads CASSQHRDREKNGYTF. In DNA, the CDR3 is TGTGCCAGCAGCCAACACCGGGACAGGGAAAAGAATGGCTACACCTTC.

The rearrangement links TRBV24-1 to TRBJ1-4; D is ambiguous. Germline assignment: CDR1 KGHDR and CDR2 SFDVKD. The CDR3 length is 14 residues. Trimming cost V 1 base and J 8 bases, with 10 bases left between them. CDR3 residues: CATSDFHEWEKLFF. The CDR3 nucleotides are TGTGCCACCAGTGATTTCCACGAGTGGGAAAAACTGTTTTTT.

The genes are TRBV5-1 and TRBJ2-3; a weak D match, TRBD1 (6 bases). The CDR3 totals 15 residues. In germline, CDR1 is SGHRS, CDR2 YFSETQ. V was pared by 0 bases and J by 5 bases, with 13 bases between. This CDR3 is CASSLGVPGEDTQYF. The CDR3 DNA reads as TGCGCCAGCAGCTTGGGAGTCCCAGGGGAAGATACGCAGTATTTT.